The 28 T cell receptor beta chains reported below all come from one sample, sequenced in a study of tumor-infiltrating lymphocytes in primary liver carcinoma. The input was approximately 500 ng total RNA; TCR beta cDNA was made from it with a constant-region primer. Slightly modified ARM-PCR served as the procedure for the TCR beta libraries. These libraries came from three rounds of nested multiplex PCR. Running nine to ten cycles apiece, the first two PCR rounds relied on TRBV1-TRBV30 forward primers together with a C-beta reverse primer. TCRdb passed the multiplex PCR reads through MiXCR, listing each CDR3 protein once. The sample records about 190,000 distinct CDR3 sequences, 70% to 90% being singletons. Co-extraction of both nucleic acids (RNA and DNA) used roughly 19-33 mg of unsorted bulk tissue. Sequencing was carried out using tumor tissue from primary liver carcinoma. Receptors were obtained from a man aged 40-49 years with primary liver carcinoma and hepatitis B virus infection.

Details on this clonotype: This clone may be a read error of a much larger clone one base away. The V and J genes are TRBV28 and TRBJ1-4, with TRBD1 identical over 8 bases. The germline gives CDR1 MDHEN, CDR2 SYDVKM. CDR3 length equals 14 residues. The CDR3 bases are TGTGTCAGCATCCATACAGGGGGGGATGAAAAACTGTTTTTT. Translating gives CVSIHTGGDEKLFF.

Points on this clonotype: One junction end does not reproduce the germline sequence, and a read error may be involved. The chain recombines TRBV20-1 with TRBJ2-1, with a tentative D call TRBD2 (6 bases). Germline V lookup: CDR1 DFQATT, CDR2 SNEGSKA (reference sequence). CDR3 length equals 15 residues. CDR3 loop: CSARHRGWRNNERFF. The CDR3 nucleotides are TGCAGTGCTCGACATCGGGGGTGGCGGAACAATGAGCGGTTCTTC.

Concerning this clonotype: One end of the junction is discordant with germline, which a read error may explain. The gene calls are TRBV11-2 and TRBJ2-1; D is undetermined. Germline V CDR1 and CDR2: SGHAT, FQNNGV. This CDR3 region has 14 residues. The CDR3 region has the DNA TGCGCCAGCACGCCCGATGGCGGATACAATGAGCAGTCCTTC. Translating it yields CASTPDGGYNEQSF.

The chain joins TRBV10-3 to TRBJ2-7; 9 nucleotides match TRBD1. Germline CDR1 ENHRY, CDR2 SYGVKD. This CDR3 is built from 15 residues. The V segment lost 9 bases and the J segment 1 base; nucleotides outside the gene matches: 10. CDR3 DNA: TGTGCCATGAGGGGTACGGGACAGGGATCCTACGAGCAGTACTTC. It encodes CAMRGTGQGSYEQYF.

As for this clonotype: One end of the junction is discordant with germline, which a read error may explain. V usage is TRBV11-3 and J usage is TRBJ1-5, with TRBD1 as a possible D gene (5 bases). The CDR3 is made up of 15 amino acids. CDR1 and CDR2 from the germline V gene are SGHNT and YENEEA. Here the CDR3 reads CACSLDLGVTQPQHF. CDR3 nucleotide sequence: TGTGCCTGCAGCTTAGATCTAGGGGTGACTCAGCCCCAGCATTTT.

With respect to this clonotype: The conserved final phenylalanine or tryptophan is absent from the CDR3, which likely points to a read error. This chain links TRBV4-2 with TRBJ2-1, with 10 bases fitting TRBD1. V lost 3 bases and J lost 6; bases outside the gene matches: 8. The V gene's germline CDR1 is LGHNA and CDR2 YNFKEQ. CDR3 length: 16 amino acids. CDR3 nucleotide sequence: TGTGCCAGCAGCCATGCCGGGGGACAGGGGAGCAATGAGCAGTTCGTC. Amino acids: CASSHAGGQGSNEQFV.

As concerns this clonotype: The conserved phenylalanine or tryptophan is not found at the CDR3 terminus, so this likely reflects a read error. The chain has TRBV29-1 and TRBJ2-2, with 10 bases lining up with TRBD2. Germline V gene data show CDR1 as SQVTM and CDR2 as ANQGSEA. The V and J ends lost 4 bases and 6 bases, in that order; junction bases with no gene match: 8. The CDR3 is made up of 15 amino acids. The CDR3 region is CSVVLAGGYAGELFL. The DNA for the CDR3 is TGCAGCGTTGTATTAGCGGGAGGTTACGCCGGGGAGCTGTTTCTT.

Details on this clonotype: A read error may explain this, as a much larger clone is one base away. This chain uses TRBV28 with TRBJ2-7; D unresolved. V was trimmed by 7 bases and J by 4 bases, leaving 8 bases between them. This CDR3 has 11 residues. Germline CDR1 is MDHEN and CDR2 is SYDVKM. The CDR3 sequence is CASTPRYEQYF. CDR3 DNA: TGTGCCAGCACCCCCCGTTACGAGCAGTACTTC.

As to this clonotype: A read error is likely, as this CDR3 ends without the conserved phenylalanine or tryptophan. The gene calls are TRBV12-3 or TRBV12-4 and TRBJ1-2; 9 nucleotides match TRBD1. The CDR3 length is 12 residues. As DNA, the CDR3 is TGTACCATCAGACAGGGGGTCGATGGCTACACCCTC. Translated: CTIRQGVDGYTL.

About this clonotype itself: Sequence at one end of the junction differs from germline and may be a read error. The V and J genes are TRBV5-5 and TRBJ2-3; 9 nucleotides line up with TRBD2. Germline V lookup: CDR1 SGHKS, CDR2 YYEKEE (reference sequence). The length of the CDR3 is 16 residues. The CDR3 nucleotides read TGTGCAAGCAGCCCCCCAATAGCGGGAGTTCTGGATACGCTGTATTTT. As protein: CASSPPIAGVLDTLYF.

With regard to this clonotype: This CDR3 fails to terminate in the conserved phenylalanine or tryptophan, so it likely reflects a read error. The chain is built from TRBV6-1 and TRBJ2-7, with TRBD1 as a possible D gene (5 bases). CDR1 is MNHNS and CDR2 is SASEGT in the germline V gene. The CDR3 runs 13 residues. Trimming took off 6 bases at V and 2 bases at J, with 11 bases between the two ends. The CDR3 loop reads CASSERQTYEQYY. The CDR3 coding sequence is TGTGCCAGCAGCGAAAGACAGACCTACGAGCAGTACTAC.

Worth noting for this clonotype: One end of the junction fails to match germline, which may point to a read error. This sequence joins TRBV7-8 and TRBJ2-7, with D possibly being TRBD2 (5 bases). This CDR3 has 14 amino acids. CDR1 is SGHVS, CDR2 FQNEAQ, per germline. The CDR3 DNA reads TGTGCCAGCAGCGATACCAGGACTCTCCACGAACAGTACTTC. This translates into CASSDTRTLHEQYF.

Turning to this clonotype: An end of the junction does not agree with germline; a read error may underlie this. The CDR3 coding sequence is TGTGCCAGTAGTGCCACAGGGGGGTTCGGCAAAAACGGTCAGTACTTC. This encodes CASSATGGFGKNGQYF. J is TRBJ2-4 and V is TRBV6-1; 8 bases line up with TRBD1. Germline V gene lookup returns CDR1 MNHNS and CDR2 SASEGT. The CDR3 is made up of 16 amino acids.

A word on this clonotype: A much more abundant neighbour one base away suggests this may be a read error. The chain employs TRBV6-6 and TRBJ2-1, with D maybe TRBD2 (6 bases). The CDR3 spans 15 residues. Germline CDR1 reads MNHNY; CDR2 reads SVGAGI (reference sequence). CDR3 bases: TGTGCCAGCAGTTACCCGGGAGACGGGTTCAATGAGCAGTCCTTC. It is translated as CASSYPGDGFNEQSF.

This clonotype was detected many times. This chain joins TRBV28 and TRBJ2-7, with TRBD1 matching 7 bases. CDR3 size: 14 residues. With V trimmed by 7 bases and J by 2 bases, 8 bases remained unmatched. Per germline, CDR1 MDHEN and CDR2 SYDVKM. This CDR3 is CASTVGDRAYEQYF. DNA for the CDR3: TGTGCCAGCACCGTAGGGGACAGAGCCTACGAGCAGTACTTC.

A word on this clonotype: The junction shows a germline mismatch at one end, possibly a read error. The J gene is TRBJ2-4, the V gene TRBV11-1; TRBD2 agrees at 8 bases. The CDR3 covers 17 residues. Germline V gene data show CDR1 as SGHAT and CDR2 as FQDESV (reference sequence). In nucleotides, the CDR3 is TGTGCTAGCATCCTTCCCGGGACTAGGGGGATCAAAAACATTCAGTCCTTC. Translating it yields CASILPGTRGIKNIQSF.

The chain couples TRBV29-1 to TRBJ2-1; 8 bases are shared with TRBD2. Germline V gene data show CDR1 as SQVTM and CDR2 as ANQGSEA. The V gene end was trimmed by 7 bases and the J gene end by 12 bases; junction bases not matched to a gene: 14. The CDR3 length is 13 residues. The CDR3 DNA follows: TGCAGCGGGACTAGCTGGAAACTCTATGTGCAGTTCTTC. It translates to CSGTSWKLYVQFF.

Regarding this clonotype: The conserved final phenylalanine or tryptophan is absent from the CDR3, which likely points to a read error. The rearrangement joins TRBV4-1 to TRBJ1-5, with D unclear. CDR3 length equals 17 residues. In germline, CDR1 is MGHRA, CDR2 YSYEKL. The CDR3 DNA is TGCGCCACCAGCCAAGATATATGGCTATCGGCGAATCAGCCCCAGCATTTA. Amino acid sequence: CATSQDIWLSANQPQHL.

About this clonotype: At one of its ends the junction is not consistent with the germline gene, which may arise from a read error. The rearrangement joins TRBV7-9 to TRBJ1-5, with 7 positions matching TRBD1. The CDR3 runs 16 residues. Germline-derived CDR1 and CDR2 are SEHNR and FQNEAQ (reference sequence). The DNA for the CDR3 is TGTACCAGCAGCCCTGACATCGACAGGGACAATCAGCCCCAGCATTTT. This sequence encodes CTSSPDIDRDNQPQHF.

This chain joins TRBV5-5 and TRBJ2-5, with 9 positions matching TRBD1. Looked up from germline, CDR1 is SGHKS and CDR2 is YYEKEE (reference sequence). This CDR3 spans 16 amino acids. V dropped 7 bases and J dropped 1; count of bases not matched to a gene: 11. CDR3 amino acids: CASSNPRDRAQETQYF. CDR3 nucleotide sequence: TGTGCCAGCTCTAATCCCCGGGACAGGGCCCAAGAGACCCAGTACTTC.

V is TRBV11-1 and J is TRBJ2-2; possibly TRBD1 or TRBD2 for D (7 bases each). Germline assignment: CDR1 SGHAT and CDR2 FQDESV (reference sequence). CDR3 length: 15 amino acids. Trimming removed 5 bases from V and 16 bases from J, with 26 bases in between. CDR3 loop: CASSTGQTNTGRPFF. The CDR3 nucleotides read TGTGCCAGCAGCACGGGACAGACTAACACCGGGAGGCCGTTTTTT.

The chain combines TRBV29-1 with TRBJ2-2; 7 bases fit TRBD2. Germline-derived CDR1 and CDR2 are SQVTM and ANQGSEA. Unmatched junction bases numbered 11, after V lost 5 bases and J lost 5 bases. CDR3 length: 15 residues. CDR3 sequence (DNA): TGCAGCGTTAGATTAGGGAGGGGCATGACCGGGGAGCTGTTTTTT. This codes for CSVRLGRGMTGELFF.

Points on this clonotype: Possible read error: a much larger clone is one base away. V is TRBV11-2 and J is TRBJ1-3; D uncertain. The length of the CDR3 is 17 residues. Germline CDR1 reads SGHAT; CDR2 reads FQNNGV. The CDR3: CVSSVSHTRAPGNTIYF. DNA for the CDR3: TGTGTCAGCAGCGTCTCCCATACCCGGGCCCCTGGAAACACCATATATTTT.

The chain has TRBV6-6 and TRBJ2-7; perhaps D is TRBD1 or TRBD2 (5 bases each). The germline CDR1 and CDR2 sequences are MNHNY and SVGAGI (reference sequence). V was clipped by 6 bases and J by 6 bases, with 15 bases between them. This CDR3 comprises 13 residues. The CDR3, as DNA: TGTGCCAGCAGCTCCGGGACGGGCACCGAGCAGTACTTC. Protein product: CASSSGTGTEQYF.

Remarks on this clonotype: A junction end diverges from the germline sequence, so it may reflect a read error. The chain couples TRBV4-2 to TRBJ2-7; 9 bases agree with TRBD2. The germline V gene has CDR1 LGHNA and CDR2 YNFKEQ. There are 15 residues in the CDR3. CDR3 sequence reads: CVSSQDVLAGYEQYF. The CDR3 DNA reads TGTGTCAGCAGCCAAGATGTTCTAGCGGGATACGAGCAGTACTTC.

Details on this clonotype: One end of the junction is discordant with germline, which a read error may explain. The J gene is TRBJ2-1, the V gene TRBV7-3; 12 bases match TRBD2. CDR1 SGHTA and CDR2 FQGTGA come from the germline V gene. There are 15 residues in the CDR3. CDR3 sequence (DNA): TGTGCCAGCAGCTCCGGGACTAGCGGGCGCAATGAGCACTTCTTC. It codes for CASSSGTSGRNEHFF.

J is TRBJ1-1 and V is TRBV6-6; TRBD1 matches 10 bases. The CDR3 is made up of 14 amino acids. Germline CDR1 MNHNY, CDR2 SVGAGI (reference sequence). CDR3 nucleotide sequence: TGTGTCAACAGATATGACAGGGGGCTTCCTGAAGCTTTCTTT. It codes for CVNRYDRGLPEAFF.

This clonotype has only one observation. The germline gene is not matched at one end of the junction; a read error may be the cause. The chain carries TRBV7-9 and TRBJ2-7; TRBD2 is a possible D gene (5 bases). This CDR3 is 17 amino acids long. The V gene's germline CDR1 is SEHNR and CDR2 FQNEAQ (reference sequence). As DNA, the CDR3 is TGTGCCAGCAGCTTAGGAACCCTCGGGAAACCACCCTACGTGCAGTACTTC. Protein product: CASSLGTLGKPPYVQYF. The full variable domain, with the rest looked up from reference TRBV7-9 and TRBJ2-7, is DTGVSQNPRHKITKRGQNVTFRCDPISEHNRLYWYRQTLGQGPEFLTYFQNEAQLEKSRLLSDRFSAERPKGSFSTLEIQRTEQGDSAMYLCASSLGTLGKPPYVQYFGPGTRLTVT.